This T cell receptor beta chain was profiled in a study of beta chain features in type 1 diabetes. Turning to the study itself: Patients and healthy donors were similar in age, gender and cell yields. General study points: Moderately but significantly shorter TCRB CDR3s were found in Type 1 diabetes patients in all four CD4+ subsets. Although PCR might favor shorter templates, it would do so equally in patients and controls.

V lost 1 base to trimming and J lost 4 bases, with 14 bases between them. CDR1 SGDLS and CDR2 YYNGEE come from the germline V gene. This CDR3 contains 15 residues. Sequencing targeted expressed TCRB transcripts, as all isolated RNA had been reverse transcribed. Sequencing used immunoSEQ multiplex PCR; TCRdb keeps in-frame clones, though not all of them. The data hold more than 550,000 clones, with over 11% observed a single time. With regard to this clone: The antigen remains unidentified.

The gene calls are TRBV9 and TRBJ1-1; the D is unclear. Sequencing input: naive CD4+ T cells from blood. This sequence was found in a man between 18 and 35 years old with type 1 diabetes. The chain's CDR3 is CASSVTSLTGTEAFF. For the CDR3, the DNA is TGTGCCAGCAGCGTAACCAGTCTCACGGGCACTGAAGCTTTCTTT.